The 3 T cell receptor beta chains in this list originate from one sample, sequenced in a study of T cell responses to AZD1222 COVID-19 vaccine. Profiled with immunoSEQ multiplex PCR; TCRdb holds only in-frame clones, not every one. The table includes approximately 35,000 clones, 86% detected once. The source was peripheral blood, collected on day 0 of AZD1222 vaccination. The receptor set was obtained from an adult in good health.

CDR3 sequence reads: CATNSPGNTIYF. Written as DNA, the CDR3 is TGTGCCACGAATTCCCCTGGAAACACCATATATTTT. V and J are TRBV6-1 and TRBJ1-3, with D unresolved. The V end lost 10 bases, the J end lost 2 bases, and 9 bases lay between the germline ends. In germline, CDR1 is MNHNS, CDR2 SASEGT. The CDR3 contains 12 residues.

The genes are TRBV6-2 or TRBV6-3 and TRBJ1-6, with D unclear. The germline CDR1 and CDR2 sequences are MNHEY and SVGEGT. Trimming took off 2 bases at V and 7 bases at J, with 6 bases between the two ends. This CDR3 has 13 amino acids. This CDR3 reads CASSYTANSPLHF. The CDR3 DNA reads as TGTGCCAGCAGTTACACAGCGAATTCACCCCTCCACTTT.

The V and J genes are TRBV7-2 and TRBJ1-1, with D maybe TRBD1 (5 bases). This CDR3 is built from 13 residues. V was shortened by 3 bases and J by 1 base, with 6 bases between the two germline ends. CDR1 is SGHTA, CDR2 FQGNSA, per germline. The DNA for the CDR3 is TGTGCCAGCAGCTTTAGGGGGAACACTGAAGCTTTCTTT. Its translation: CASSFRGNTEAFF.